This T cell receptor beta chain was sequenced in a study of T cell responses to AZD1222 COVID-19 vaccine. Regarding this clone: Antigen specificity is unknown.

Regarding the study as a whole: Repertoires were sampled only after the peak T cell response. Spike-specific TCR breadth and depth went up after people got two AZD1222 doses. Regions left unmutated in variants are reportedly the target of nearly half of spike-specific TCRs. Spike-wide vaccine-associated CD4 TCRs dominated at 160-218 and 743-854.

CDR1 is LNHDA and CDR2 is SQIVND in the germline V gene (reference sequence). J lost 14 bases, V lost 2 bases, and 10 bases had no gene match. The CDR3 is 14 amino acids. Sequencing used immunoSEQ multiplex PCR; TCRdb keeps in-frame clones, though not all of them. The sample lists about 100,000 clones, around 87% seen once, with 4% to 4.5% in the top ten. The source material was peripheral blood, sampled on day 0 of MenACWY control vaccination. The receptor was derived from an adult in good health. The J gene is TRBJ2-1, the V gene TRBV19, with 9 bases aligning to TRBD2. This CDR3 reads CASSITRASGEEFF. CDR3 sequence (DNA): TGTGCCAGTAGTATAACAAGGGCTAGCGGGGAAGAGTTCTTC.